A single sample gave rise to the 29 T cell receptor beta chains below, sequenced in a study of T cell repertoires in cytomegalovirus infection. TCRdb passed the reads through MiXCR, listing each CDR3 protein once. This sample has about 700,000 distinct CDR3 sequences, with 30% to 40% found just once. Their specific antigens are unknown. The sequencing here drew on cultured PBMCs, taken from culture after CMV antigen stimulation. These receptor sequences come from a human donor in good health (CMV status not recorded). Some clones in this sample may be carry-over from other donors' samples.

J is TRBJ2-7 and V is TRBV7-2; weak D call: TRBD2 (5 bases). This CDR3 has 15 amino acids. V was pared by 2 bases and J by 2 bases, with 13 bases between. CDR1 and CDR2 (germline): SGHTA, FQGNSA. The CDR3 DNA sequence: TGTGCCAGCAGCTTAAGCTCGAGGGATCCCTACGAGCAGTACTTC. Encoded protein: CASSLSSRDPYEQYF.

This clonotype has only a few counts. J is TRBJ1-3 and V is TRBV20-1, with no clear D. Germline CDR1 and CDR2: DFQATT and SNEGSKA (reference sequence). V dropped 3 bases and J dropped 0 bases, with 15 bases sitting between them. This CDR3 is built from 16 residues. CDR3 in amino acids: CSASKPDFYSGNTIYF. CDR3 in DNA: TGCAGTGCTAGCAAACCTGACTTTTACTCTGGAAACACCATATATTTT.

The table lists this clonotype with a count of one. DNA of the CDR3: TGTGCCAGTAGTATCGAAGGGGGTCAGCCCCAGCATTTT. Residues: CASSIEGGQPQHF. The chain employs TRBV19 and TRBJ1-5; D is possibly TRBD1 (6 bases). Deletions cut 3 bases from V and 6 bases from J, with 9 bases between. The CDR3 extends over 13 amino acids. Germline CDR1 and CDR2: LNHDA and SQIVND (reference sequence).

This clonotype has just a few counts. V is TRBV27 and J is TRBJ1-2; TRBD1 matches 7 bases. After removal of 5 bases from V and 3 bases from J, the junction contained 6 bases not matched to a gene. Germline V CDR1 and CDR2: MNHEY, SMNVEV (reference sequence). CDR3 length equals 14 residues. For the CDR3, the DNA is TGTGCCAGCAGTAGTACAGGGGCCTACTATGGCTACACCTTC. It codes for CASSSTGAYYGYTF.

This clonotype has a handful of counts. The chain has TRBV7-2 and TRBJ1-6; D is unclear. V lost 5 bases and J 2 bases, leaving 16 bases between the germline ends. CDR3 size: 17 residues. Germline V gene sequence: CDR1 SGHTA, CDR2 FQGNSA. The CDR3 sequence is CASSKGGYGPYNSPLHF. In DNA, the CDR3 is TGTGCCAGCAGCAAGGGAGGGTATGGGCCCTATAATTCACCCCTCCACTTT.

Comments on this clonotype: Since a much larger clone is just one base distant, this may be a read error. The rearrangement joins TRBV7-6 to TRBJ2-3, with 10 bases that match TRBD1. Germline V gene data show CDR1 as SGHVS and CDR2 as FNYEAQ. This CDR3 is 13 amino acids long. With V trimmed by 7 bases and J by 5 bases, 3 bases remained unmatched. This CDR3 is CASTGTGVDTQYF. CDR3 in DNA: TGTGCCAGCACCGGGACAGGGGTAGATACGCAGTATTTT.

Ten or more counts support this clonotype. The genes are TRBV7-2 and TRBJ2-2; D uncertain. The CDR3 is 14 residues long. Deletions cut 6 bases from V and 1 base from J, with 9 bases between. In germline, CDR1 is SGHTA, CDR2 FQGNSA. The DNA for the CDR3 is TGTGCCAGCAGTCCCGTACGGAACACCGGGGAGCTGTTTTTT. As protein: CASSPVRNTGELFF.

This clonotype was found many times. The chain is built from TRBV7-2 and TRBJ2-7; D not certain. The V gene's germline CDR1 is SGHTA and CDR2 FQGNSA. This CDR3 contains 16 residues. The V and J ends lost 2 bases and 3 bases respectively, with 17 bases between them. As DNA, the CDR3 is TGTGCCAGCAGCTTATACAAGGCCCCCTCCAACTACGAGCAGTACTTC. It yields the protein CASSLYKAPSNYEQYF.

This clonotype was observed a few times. This CDR3 is CAISESRSGDRGSPLHF. CDR3 DNA: TGTGCCATCAGTGAGTCGAGGTCGGGGGACAGGGGATCACCCCTCCACTTT. V is TRBV10-3 and J is TRBJ1-6, with 10 bases that match TRBD1. Trimming at V came to 0 bases and at J to 10 bases, leaving 9 bases not matched to a gene. CDR1 ENHRY and CDR2 SYGVKD come from the germline V gene. The CDR3 has 17 amino acids.

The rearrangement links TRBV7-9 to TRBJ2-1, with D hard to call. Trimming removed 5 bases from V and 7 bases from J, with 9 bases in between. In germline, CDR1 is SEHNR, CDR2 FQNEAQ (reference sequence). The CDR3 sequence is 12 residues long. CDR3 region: CASSTVTNEQFF. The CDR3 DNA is TGTGCCAGCAGCACGGTGACTAATGAGCAGTTCTTC.

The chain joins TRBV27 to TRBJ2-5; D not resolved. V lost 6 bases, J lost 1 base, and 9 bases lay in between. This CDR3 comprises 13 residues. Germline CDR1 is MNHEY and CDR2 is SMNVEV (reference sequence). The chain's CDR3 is CASSPTFQETQYF. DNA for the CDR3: TGTGCCAGCAGCCCCACGTTCCAAGAGACCCAGTACTTC.

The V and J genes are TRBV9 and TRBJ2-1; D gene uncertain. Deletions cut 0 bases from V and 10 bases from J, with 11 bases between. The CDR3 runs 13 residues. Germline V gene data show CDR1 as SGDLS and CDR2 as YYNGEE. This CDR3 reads CASSVGGGSEQFF. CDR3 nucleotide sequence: TGTGCCAGCAGCGTAGGAGGTGGCTCGGAGCAGTTCTTC.

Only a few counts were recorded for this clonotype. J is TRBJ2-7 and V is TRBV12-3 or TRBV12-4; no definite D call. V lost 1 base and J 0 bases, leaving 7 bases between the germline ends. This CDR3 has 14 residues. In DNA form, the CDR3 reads TGTGCCAGCAGTTTAGAGGCTACCTCCTACGAGCAGTACTTC. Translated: CASSLEATSYEQYF.

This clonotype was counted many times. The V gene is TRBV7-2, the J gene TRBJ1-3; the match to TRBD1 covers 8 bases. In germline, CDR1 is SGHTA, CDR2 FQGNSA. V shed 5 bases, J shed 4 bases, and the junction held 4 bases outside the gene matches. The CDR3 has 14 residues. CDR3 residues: CASSVGQGGNTIYF. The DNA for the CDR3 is TGTGCCAGCAGCGTTGGACAGGGAGGAAACACCATATATTTT.

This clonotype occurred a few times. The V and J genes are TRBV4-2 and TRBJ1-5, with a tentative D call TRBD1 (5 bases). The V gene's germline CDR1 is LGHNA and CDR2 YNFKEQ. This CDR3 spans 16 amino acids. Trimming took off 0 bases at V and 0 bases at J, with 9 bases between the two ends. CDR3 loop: CASSQDQGGSNQPQHF. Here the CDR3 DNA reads TGTGCCAGCAGCCAAGATCAGGGAGGTAGCAATCAGCCCCAGCATTTT.

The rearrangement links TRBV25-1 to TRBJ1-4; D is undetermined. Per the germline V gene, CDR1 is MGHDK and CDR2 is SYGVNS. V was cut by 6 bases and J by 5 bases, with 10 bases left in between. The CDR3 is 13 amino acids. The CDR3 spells CASRGHENEKLFF. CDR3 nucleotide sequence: TGTGCCAGCAGGGGCCACGAGAATGAAAAACTGTTTTTT.

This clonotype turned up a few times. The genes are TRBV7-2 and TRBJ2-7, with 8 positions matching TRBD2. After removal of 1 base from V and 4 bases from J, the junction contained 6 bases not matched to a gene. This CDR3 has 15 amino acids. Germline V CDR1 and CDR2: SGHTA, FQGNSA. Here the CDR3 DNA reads TGTGCCAGCAGCTTAGGCCCGGGAGGGGAATACGAGCAGTACTTC. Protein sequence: CASSLGPGGEYEQYF.

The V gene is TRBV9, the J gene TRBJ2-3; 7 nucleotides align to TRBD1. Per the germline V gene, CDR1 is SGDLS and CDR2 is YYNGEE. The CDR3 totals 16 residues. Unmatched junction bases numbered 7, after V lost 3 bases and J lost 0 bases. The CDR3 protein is CASSAPGGSSTDTQYF. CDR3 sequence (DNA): TGTGCCAGCAGCGCTCCAGGGGGTTCCAGCACAGATACGCAGTATTTT.

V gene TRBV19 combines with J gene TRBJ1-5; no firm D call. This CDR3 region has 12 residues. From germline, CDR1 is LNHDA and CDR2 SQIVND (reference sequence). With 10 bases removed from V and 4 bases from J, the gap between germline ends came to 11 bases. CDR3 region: CATRHFNQPQHF. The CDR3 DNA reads TGTGCCACAAGACACTTTAATCAGCCCCAGCATTTT. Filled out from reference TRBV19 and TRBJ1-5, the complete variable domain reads DGGITQSPKYLFRKEGQNVTLSCEQNLNHDAMYWYRQDPGQGLRLIYYSQIVNDFQKGDIAEGYSVSREKKESFPLTVTSAQKNPTAFYLCATRHFNQPQHFGDGTRLSIL.

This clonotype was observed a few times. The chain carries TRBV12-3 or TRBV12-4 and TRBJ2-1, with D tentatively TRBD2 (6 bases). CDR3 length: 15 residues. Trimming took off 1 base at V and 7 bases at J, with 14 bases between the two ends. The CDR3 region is CASSLVRDSTNEQFF. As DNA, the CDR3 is TGTGCCAGCAGTTTAGTCCGGGACTCAACGAATGAGCAGTTCTTC.

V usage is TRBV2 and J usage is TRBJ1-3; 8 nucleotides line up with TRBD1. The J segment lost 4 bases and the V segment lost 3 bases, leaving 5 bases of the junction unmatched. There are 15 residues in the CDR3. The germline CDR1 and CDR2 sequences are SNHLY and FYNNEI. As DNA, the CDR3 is TGTGCCAGCAGTGATATCAGGGGGCCCGGAAACACCATATATTTT. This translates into CASSDIRGPGNTIYF.

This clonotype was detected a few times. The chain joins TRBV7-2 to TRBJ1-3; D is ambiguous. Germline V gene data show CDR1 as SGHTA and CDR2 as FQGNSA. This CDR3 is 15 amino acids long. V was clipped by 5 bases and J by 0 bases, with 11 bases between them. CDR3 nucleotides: TGTGCCAGCAGCCTCAGACTGTCCTCTGGAAACACCATATATTTT. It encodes CASSLRLSSGNTIYF.

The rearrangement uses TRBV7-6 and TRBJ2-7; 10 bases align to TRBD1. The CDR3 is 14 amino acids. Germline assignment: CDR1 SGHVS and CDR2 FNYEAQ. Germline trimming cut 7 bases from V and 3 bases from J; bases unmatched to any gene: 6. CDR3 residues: CASTSTGGIYEQYF. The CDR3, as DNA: TGTGCCAGCACCTCGACAGGGGGCATCTACGAGCAGTACTTC.

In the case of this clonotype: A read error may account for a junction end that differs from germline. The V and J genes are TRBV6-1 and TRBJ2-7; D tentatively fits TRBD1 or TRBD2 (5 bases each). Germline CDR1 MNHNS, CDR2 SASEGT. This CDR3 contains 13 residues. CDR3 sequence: CASSEWLRDEEYF. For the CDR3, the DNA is TGTGCCAGCAGTGAATGGCTCAGGGACGAGGAGTACTTC.

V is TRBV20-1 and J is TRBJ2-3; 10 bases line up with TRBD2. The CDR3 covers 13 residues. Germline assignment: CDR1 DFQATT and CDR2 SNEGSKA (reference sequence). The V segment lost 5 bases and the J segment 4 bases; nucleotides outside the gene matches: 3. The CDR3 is CSALAGGADTQYF. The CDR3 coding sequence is TGCAGTGCTTTAGCGGGAGGTGCAGATACGCAGTATTTT.

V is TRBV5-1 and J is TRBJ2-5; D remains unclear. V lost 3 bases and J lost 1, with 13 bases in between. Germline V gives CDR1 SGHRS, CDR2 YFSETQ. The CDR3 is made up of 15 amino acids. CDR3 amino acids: CASSSRAQSQETQYF. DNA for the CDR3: TGCGCCAGCAGCTCCCGGGCTCAATCCCAAGAGACCCAGTACTTC.

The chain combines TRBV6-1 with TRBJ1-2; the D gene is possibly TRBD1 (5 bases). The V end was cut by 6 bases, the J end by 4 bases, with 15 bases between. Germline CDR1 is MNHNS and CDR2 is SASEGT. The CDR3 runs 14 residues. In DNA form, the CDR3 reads TGTGCCAGCAGCCCCGGGGCTACACTCTATGGCTACACCTTC. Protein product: CASSPGATLYGYTF.

CDR3 region: CASSLGGTIRSNSPLHF. The DNA of the CDR3 is TGTGCCAGCAGCTTAGGGGGCACAATTAGGTCGAATTCACCCCTCCACTTT. The chain carries TRBV7-2 and TRBJ1-6; perhaps TRBD1 as D (5 bases). The ends were cut back, 1 base at V and 7 bases at J, with 17 bases in the middle. This CDR3 region has 17 residues. CDR1 SGHTA and CDR2 FQGNSA come from the germline V gene.

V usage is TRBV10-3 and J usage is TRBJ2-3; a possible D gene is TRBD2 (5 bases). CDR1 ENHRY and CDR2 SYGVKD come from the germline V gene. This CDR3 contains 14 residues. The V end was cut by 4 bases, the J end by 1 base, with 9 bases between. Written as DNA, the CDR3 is TGTGCCATCAGTGCGAACGGGGGCACAGATACGCAGTATTTT. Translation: CAISANGGTDTQYF.